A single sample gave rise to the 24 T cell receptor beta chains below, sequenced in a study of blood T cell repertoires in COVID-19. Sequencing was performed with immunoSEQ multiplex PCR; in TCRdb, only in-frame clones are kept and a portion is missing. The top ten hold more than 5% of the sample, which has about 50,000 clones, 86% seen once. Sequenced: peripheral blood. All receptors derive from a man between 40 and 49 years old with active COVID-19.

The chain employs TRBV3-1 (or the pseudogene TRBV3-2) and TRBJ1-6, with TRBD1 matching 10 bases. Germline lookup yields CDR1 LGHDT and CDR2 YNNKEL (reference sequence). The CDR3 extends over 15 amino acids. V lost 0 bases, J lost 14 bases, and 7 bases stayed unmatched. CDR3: CASSQDLTGGASLHF. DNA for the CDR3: TGTGCCAGCAGCCAAGATTTGACAGGGGGCGCATCCCTCCACTTT.

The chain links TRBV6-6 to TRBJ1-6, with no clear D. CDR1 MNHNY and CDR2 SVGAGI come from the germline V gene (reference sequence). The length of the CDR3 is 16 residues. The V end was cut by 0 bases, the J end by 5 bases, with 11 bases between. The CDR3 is CASSYSTRLNNSPLHF. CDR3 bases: TGTGCCAGCAGTTACTCGACAAGATTAAATAATTCACCCCTCCACTTT.

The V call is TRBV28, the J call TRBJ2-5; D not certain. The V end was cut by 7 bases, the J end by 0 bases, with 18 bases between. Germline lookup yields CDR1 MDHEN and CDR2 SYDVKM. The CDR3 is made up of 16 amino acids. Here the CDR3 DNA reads TGTGCCAGCACTGCGACTGATCGGAAACACCAAGAGACCCAGTACTTC. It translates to CASTATDRKHQETQYF.

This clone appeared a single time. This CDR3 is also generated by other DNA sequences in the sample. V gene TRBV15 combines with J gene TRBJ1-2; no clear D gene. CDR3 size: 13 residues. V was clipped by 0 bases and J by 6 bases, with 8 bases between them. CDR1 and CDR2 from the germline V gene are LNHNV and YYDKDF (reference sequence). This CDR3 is CATSREEGDGYTF. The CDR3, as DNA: TGTGCCACCAGCAGAGAAGAGGGTGATGGCTACACCTTC.

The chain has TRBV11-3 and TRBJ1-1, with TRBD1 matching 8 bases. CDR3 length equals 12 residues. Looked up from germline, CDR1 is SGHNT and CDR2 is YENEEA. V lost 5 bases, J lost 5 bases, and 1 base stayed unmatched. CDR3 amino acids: CASSGDRTEAFF. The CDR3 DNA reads TGTGCCAGCAGCGGGGACAGGACTGAAGCTTTCTTT.

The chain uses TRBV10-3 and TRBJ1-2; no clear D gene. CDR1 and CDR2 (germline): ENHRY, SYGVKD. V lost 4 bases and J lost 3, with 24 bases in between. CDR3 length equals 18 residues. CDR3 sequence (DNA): TGTGCCATCAGTGGGGTAAGGAGGGCTGCGCAATGGGACTATGGCTACACCTTC. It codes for CAISGVRRAAQWDYGYTF.

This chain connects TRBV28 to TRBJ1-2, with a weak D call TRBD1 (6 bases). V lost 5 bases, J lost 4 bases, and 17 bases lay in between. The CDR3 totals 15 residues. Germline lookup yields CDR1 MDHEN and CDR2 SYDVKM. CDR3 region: CASSLDRPFGYGYTF. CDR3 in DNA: TGTGCCAGCAGTCTTGACAGGCCCTTTGGCTATGGCTACACCTTC.

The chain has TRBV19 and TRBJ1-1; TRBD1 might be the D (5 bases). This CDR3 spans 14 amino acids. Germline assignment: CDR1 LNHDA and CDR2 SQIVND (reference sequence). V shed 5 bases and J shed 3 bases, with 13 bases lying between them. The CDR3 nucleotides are TGTGCCAGTAGTTATCAGGGTTTGGACACTGAAGCTTTCTTT. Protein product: CASSYQGLDTEAFF. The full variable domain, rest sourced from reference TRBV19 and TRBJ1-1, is DGGITQSPKYLFRKEGQNVTLSCEQNLNHDAMYWYRQDPGQGLRLIYYSQIVNDFQKGDIAEGYSVSREKKESFPLTVTSAQKNPTAFYLCASSYQGLDTEAFFGQGTRLTVV.

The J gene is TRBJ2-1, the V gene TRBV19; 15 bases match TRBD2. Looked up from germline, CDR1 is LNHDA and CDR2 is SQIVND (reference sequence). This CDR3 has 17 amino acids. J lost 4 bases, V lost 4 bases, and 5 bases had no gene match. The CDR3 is CASSTGLAGGIYNEQFF. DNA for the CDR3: TGTGCCAGTAGTACGGGACTAGCGGGAGGAATTTACAATGAGCAGTTCTTC.

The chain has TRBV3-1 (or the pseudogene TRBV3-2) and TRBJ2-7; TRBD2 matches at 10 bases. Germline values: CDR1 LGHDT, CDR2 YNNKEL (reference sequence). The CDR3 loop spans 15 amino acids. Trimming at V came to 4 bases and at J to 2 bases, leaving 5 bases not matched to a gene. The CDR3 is CASSRGTSVTYEQYF. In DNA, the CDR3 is TGTGCCAGCAGCCGGGGGACTAGCGTTACCTACGAGCAGTACTTC.

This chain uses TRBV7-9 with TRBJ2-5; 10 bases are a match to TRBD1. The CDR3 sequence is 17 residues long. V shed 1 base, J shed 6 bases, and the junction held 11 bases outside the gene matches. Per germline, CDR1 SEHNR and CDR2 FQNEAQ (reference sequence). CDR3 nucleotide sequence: TGTGCCAGCAGCTTAGATAGATTGTGGGACAGGGGCAAGACCCAGTACTTC. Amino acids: CASSLDRLWDRGKTQYF.

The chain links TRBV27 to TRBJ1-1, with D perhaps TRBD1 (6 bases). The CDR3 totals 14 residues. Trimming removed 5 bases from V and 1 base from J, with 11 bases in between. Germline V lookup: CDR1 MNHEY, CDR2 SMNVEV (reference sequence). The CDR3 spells CASSPWTANTEAFF. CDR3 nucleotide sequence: TGTGCCAGCAGTCCCTGGACAGCGAACACTGAAGCTTTCTTT.

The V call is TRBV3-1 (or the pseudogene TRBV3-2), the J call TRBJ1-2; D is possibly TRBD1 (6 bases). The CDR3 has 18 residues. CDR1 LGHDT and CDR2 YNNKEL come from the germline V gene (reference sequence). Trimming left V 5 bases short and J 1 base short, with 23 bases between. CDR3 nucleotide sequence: TGTGCCAGCAGCTACGGACAGCCCGGCCTCGCCCTTAACTATGGCTACACCTTC. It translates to CASSYGQPGLALNYGYTF.

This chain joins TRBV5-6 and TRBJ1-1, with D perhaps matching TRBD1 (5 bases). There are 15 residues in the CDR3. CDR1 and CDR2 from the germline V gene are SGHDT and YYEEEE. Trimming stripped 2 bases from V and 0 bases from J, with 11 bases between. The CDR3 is CASSFWGGVNTEAFF. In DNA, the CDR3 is TGTGCCAGCAGCTTTTGGGGGGGAGTGAACACTGAAGCTTTCTTT.

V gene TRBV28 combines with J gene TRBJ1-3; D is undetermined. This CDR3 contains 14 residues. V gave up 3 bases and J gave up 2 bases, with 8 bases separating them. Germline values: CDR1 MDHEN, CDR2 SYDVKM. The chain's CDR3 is CASSFGGTGNTIYF. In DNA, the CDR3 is TGTGCCAGCAGTTTTGGAGGGACTGGAAACACCATATATTTT.

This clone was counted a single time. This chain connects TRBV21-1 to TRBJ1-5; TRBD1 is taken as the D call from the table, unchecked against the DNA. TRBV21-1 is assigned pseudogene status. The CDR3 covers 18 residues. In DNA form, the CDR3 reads TGTGCCAGCAGCCCGCGGACAGGGGGGGCCTATAGCAATCAGCCCCAGCATTTT. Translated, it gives CASSPRTGGAYSNQPQHF.

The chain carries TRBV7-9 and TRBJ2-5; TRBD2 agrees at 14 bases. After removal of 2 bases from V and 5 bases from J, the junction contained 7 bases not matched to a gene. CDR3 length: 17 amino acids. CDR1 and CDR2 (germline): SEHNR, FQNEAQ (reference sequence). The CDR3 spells CASSLLGLAGATETQYF. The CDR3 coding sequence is TGTGCCAGCAGCTTATTGGGACTAGCGGGAGCGACGGAGACCCAGTACTTC.

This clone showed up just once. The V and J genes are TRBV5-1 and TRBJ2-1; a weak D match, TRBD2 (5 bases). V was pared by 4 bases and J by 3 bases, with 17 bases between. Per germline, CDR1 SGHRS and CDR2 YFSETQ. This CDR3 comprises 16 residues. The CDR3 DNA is TGCGCCAGCAGCGGAGGACTGGTTGAGGGCTACAATGAGCAGTTCTTC. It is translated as CASSGGLVEGYNEQFF.

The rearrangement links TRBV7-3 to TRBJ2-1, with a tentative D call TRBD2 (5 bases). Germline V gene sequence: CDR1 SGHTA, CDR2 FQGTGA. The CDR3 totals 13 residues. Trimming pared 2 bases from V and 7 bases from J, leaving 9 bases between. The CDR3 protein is CASSLGRRNEQFF. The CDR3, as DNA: TGTGCCAGCAGCTTAGGCAGGAGGAATGAGCAGTTCTTC. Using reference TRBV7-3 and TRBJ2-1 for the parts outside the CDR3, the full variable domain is GAGVSQTPSNKVTEKGKYVELRCDPISGHTALYWYRQSLGQGPEFLIYFQGTGAADDSGLPNDRFFAVRPEGSVSTLKIQRTERGDSAVYLCASSLGRRNEQFFGPGTRLTVL.

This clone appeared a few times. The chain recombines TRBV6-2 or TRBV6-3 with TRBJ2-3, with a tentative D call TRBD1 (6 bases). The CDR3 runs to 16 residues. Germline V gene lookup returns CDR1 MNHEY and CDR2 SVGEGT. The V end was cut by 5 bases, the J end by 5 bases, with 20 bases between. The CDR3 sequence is CASSELRRGRGDTQYF. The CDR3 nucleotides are TGTGCCAGCAGTGAGTTACGTAGGGGGAGAGGAGATACGCAGTATTTT.

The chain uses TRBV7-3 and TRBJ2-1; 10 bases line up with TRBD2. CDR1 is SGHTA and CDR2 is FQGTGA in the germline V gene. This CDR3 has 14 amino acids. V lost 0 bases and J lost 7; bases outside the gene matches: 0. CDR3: CASSLTSGRNEQFF. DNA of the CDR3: TGTGCCAGCAGCTTAACTAGCGGGAGGAATGAGCAGTTCTTC.

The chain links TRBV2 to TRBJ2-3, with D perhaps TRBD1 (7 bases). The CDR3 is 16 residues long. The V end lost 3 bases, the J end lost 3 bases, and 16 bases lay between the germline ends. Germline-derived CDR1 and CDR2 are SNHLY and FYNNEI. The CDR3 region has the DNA TGTGCCAGCAGTGAGCGGGGACAGCGGTTGACAGATACGCAGTATTTT. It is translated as CASSERGQRLTDTQYF.

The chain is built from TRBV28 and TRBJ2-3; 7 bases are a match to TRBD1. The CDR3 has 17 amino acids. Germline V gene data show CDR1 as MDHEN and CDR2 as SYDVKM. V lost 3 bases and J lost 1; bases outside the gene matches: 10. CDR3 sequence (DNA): TGTGCCAGCAGTTTCTACCCCAGGGGGTCTCGCACAGATACGCAGTATTTT. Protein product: CASSFYPRGSRTDTQYF.

This CDR3 reads CACPSGTSYNEQFF. CDR3 in DNA: TGTGCCTGTCCTAGCGGGACGTCCTACAATGAGCAGTTCTTC. J is TRBJ2-1 and V is TRBV30, with 9 bases aligning to TRBD2. Germline CDR1 GTSNPN, CDR2 SVGIG (reference sequence). The CDR3 has 14 amino acids. Trimming cost V 6 bases and J 1 base; bases outside gene matches: 4.